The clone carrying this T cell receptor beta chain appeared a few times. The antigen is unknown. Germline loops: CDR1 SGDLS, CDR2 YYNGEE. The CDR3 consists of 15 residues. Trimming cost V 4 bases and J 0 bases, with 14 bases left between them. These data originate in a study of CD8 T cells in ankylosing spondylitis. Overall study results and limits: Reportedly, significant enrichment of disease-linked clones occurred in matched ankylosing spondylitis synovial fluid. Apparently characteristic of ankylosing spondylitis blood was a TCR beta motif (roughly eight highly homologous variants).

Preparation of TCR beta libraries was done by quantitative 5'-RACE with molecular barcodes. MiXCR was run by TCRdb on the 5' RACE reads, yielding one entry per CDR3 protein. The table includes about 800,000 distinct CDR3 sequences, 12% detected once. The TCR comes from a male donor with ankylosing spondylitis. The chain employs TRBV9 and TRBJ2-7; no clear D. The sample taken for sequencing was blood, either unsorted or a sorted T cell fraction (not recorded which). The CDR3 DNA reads TGTGCCAGCAGCCGTATGGCGGCCAGCTCCTACGAGCAGTACTTC. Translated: CASSRMAASSYEQYF.